This T cell receptor beta chain was sequenced for a study of long-term antiretroviral therapy in people with HIV. Researchers ran immunoSEQ v3.0 at survey level. Here immunoSEQ multiplex PCR was the method, and the copy in TCRdb shows in-frame clones only, minus some. The table includes more than 10,000 clones, around 80% detected once. This CDR3 is built from 12 residues. Deletions cut 11 bases from V and 0 bases from J, with 11 bases between. From germline, CDR1 is ENHRY and CDR2 SYGVKD. Overall study results and limits: Blood specimens, gathered between about 2003 and 2018, were possibly obtained under older ART regimens.

Specimens carried about 0.95-11 million cryopreserved PBMC before DNA extraction. As to this clone: Its antigen is undetermined.

The material sequenced was unsorted PBMCs, taken 3.4 years after starting antiretroviral therapy. The sequence was collected from a man aged 40-49 years with HIV. The V gene is TRBV10-3, the J gene TRBJ2-7; tentative D call: TRBD1 (6 bases). Written as DNA, the CDR3 is TGTGCCTCCGGACAGATCTCCTACGAGCAGTACTTC. It codes for CASGQISYEQYF.